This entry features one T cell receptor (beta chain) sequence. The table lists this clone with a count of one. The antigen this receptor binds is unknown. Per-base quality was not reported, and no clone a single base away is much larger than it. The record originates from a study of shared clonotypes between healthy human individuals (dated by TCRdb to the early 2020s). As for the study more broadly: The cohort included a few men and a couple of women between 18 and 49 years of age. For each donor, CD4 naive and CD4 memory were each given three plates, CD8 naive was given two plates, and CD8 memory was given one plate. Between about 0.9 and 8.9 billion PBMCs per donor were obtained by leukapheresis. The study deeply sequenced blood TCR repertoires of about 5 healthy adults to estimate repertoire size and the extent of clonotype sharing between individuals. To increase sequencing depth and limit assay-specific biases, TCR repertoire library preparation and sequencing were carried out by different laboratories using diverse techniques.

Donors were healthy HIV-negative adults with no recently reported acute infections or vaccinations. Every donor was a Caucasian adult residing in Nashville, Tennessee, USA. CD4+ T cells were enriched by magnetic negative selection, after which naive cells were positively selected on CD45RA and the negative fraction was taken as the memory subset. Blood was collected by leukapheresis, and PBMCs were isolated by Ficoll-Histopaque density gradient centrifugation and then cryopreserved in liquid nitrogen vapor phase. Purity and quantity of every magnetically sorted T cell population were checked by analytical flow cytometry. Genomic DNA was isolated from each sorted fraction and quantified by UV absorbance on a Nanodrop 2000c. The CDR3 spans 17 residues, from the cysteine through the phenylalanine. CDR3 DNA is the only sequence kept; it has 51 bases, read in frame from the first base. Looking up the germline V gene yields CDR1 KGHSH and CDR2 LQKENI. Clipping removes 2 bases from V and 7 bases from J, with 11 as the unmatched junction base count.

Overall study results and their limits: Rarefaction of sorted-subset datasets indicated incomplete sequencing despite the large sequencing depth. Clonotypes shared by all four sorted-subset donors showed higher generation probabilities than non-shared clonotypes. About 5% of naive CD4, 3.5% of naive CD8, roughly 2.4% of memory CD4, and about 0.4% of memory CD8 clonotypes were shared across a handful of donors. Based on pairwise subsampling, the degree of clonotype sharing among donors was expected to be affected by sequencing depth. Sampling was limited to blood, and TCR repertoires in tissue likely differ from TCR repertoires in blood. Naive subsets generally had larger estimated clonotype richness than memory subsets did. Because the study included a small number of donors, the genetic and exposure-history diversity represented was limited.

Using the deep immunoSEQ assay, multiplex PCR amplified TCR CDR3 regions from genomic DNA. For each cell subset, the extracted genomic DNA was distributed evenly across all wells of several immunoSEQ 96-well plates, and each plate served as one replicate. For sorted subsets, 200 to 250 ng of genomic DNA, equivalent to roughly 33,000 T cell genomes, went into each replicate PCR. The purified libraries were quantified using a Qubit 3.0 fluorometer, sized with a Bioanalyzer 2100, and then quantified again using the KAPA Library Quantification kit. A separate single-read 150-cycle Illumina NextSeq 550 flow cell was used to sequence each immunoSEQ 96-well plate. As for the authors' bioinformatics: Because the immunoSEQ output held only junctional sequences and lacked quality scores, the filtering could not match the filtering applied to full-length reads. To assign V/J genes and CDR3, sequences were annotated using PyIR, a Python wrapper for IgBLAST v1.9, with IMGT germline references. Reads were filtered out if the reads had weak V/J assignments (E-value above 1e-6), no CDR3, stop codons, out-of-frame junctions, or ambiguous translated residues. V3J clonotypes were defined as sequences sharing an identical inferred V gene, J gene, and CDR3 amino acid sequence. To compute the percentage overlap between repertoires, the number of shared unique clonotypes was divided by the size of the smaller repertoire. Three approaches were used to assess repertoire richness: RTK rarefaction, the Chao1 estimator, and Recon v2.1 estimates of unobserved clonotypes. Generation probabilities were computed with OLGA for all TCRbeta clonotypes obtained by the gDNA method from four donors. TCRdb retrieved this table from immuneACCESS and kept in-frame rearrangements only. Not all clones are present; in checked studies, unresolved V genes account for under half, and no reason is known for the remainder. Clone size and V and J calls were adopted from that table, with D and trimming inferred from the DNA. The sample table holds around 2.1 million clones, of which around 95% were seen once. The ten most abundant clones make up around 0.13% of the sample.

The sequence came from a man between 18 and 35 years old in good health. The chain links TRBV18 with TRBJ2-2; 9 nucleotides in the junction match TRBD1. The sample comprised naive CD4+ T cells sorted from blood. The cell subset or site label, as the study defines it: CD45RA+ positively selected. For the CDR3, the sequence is CASSPFPDRGSYGELFF. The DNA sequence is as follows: TGTGCCAGCTCACCATTCCCGGACAGGGGCAGTTACGGGGAGCTGTTTTTT. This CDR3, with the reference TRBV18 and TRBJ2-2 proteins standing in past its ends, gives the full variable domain NAGVMQNPRHLVRRRGQEARLRCSPMKGHSHVYWYRQLPEEGLKFMVYLQKENIIDESGMPKERFSAEFPKEGPSILRIQQVVRGDSAAYFCASSPFPDRGSYGELFFGEGSRLTVL.